These T cell receptor beta chains were read from a single sample in a study of technical replicates of blood from several donors. Produced via immunoSEQ multiplex PCR; TCRdb's table is partial and in-frame only. The table lists 95,000 or so clones, 95% of them singletons, with about 0.36% in the top ten. Sequenced sample: T cells isolated from PBMCs. All receptors come from a human donor in good health. Both conserved end residues are part of each CDR3.

>TRBV7-9|TRBJ1-1
CASRSLQAMNTEAFF
>TRBV27|TRBJ2-1
CASSLQGLAINEQFF
>TRBV4-2|TRBJ2-1
CASSQEGLAGTTYNEQFF
>TRBV28|TRBJ1-4
CASSFDSSNEKLFF
>TRBV19|TRBJ1-1
CASSIAGWDTEAFF
>TRBV5-1|TRBJ2-7
CASMSVLNDEQYF
>TRBV6-1|TRBJ2-5
CASSRGAQETQYF
>TRBV19|TRBJ2-3
CASRWAGHTDTQYF
>TRBV5-6|TRBJ2-3
CASSLLRGPSTDTQYF
>TRBV5-4|TRBJ2-1
CASSTGGWQVSSYNEQFF
>TRBV7-9|TRBJ2-1
CASSPSGLVKFF
>TRBV6-4|TRBJ2-2
CASSADYTGELFF
>TRBV27|TRBJ2-1
CASSSGLAGEITEQFF
>TRBV19|TRBJ2-5
CASSIRDNQETQYF
>TRBV27|TRBJ2-1
CASSLDRAYNEQFF
>TRBV15|TRBJ2-1
CATSRMTPGLAYNEQFF
>TRBV10-3|TRBJ2-5
CAISETGTGSGETQYF
>TRBV27|TRBJ2-7
CASSFRDRGLYEQYF
>TRBV5-4|TRBJ1-4
CASSPDRASTNEKLFF
>TRBV6-5|TRBJ1-1
CASRTTGGHTEAFF